This T cell receptor beta chain was captured in a study of shared clonotypes between healthy human individuals. To note about this clone: The sample carries other DNA sequences with the same CDR3.

The V and J ends lost 6 bases and 1 base, in that order; junction bases with no gene match: 2. There are 14 residues in the CDR3. Looked up from germline, CDR1 is MNHEY and CDR2 is SMNVEV (reference sequence). Replicate PCRs from sorted subsets contained around 200 ng DNA, which is approximately 30,000 T cell genomes. The repertoire was sequenced with immunoSEQ multiplex PCR; TCRdb's copy has only in-frame clones and lacks some. The profile shows a few million clones, just over 90% of them singletons. The sequencing input was naive CD4+ T cells from PBMCs. Subset given: CD45RA+ positively selected. The chain has TRBV27 and TRBJ1-1, with 10 bases identical to TRBD1. This receptor was identified in a young man in good health. Some clones in this sample may be carry-over from other donors' samples. CDR3 amino acids: CASRRDRGNTEAFF. CDR3 DNA: TGTGCCAGCAGGCGGGACAGGGGGAACACTGAAGCTTTCTTT.